Presented here are 12 T cell receptor beta chains from one specimen sequenced in a study of T cells after yellow fever vaccination. TCRdb re-called the 5' RACE reads through MiXCR, storing one row per CDR3 protein. The table includes 250,000 to 350,000 distinct CDR3 sequences, 7.5% to 9.5% detected once. Sequencing was performed on CD4+ T cells sorted from PBMCs, taken 5 days after the yellow fever booster vaccination. The receptors were sampled from a man younger than 35 who received the YFV17D yellow fever vaccine.

This chain links TRBV5-1 with TRBJ2-4, with TRBD2 matching over 15 bases. Germline V lookup: CDR1 SGHRS, CDR2 YFSETQ. J was trimmed by 0 bases and V by 4 bases; bases with no gene match: 5. The CDR3 totals 18 residues. CDR3 in amino acids: CASSRRTSGGVAKNIQYF. In nucleotides, the CDR3 is TGCGCCAGCAGCCGCCGGACTAGCGGGGGGGTAGCCAAAAACATTCAGTACTTC.

This clonotype has a handful of counts. The CDR3 DNA sequence: TGCAGTGCTAGTTCGGGAACCGGGGAGCTGTTTTTT. Translating gives CSASSGTGELFF. The V and J genes are TRBV20-1 and TRBJ2-2; D possibly corresponds to TRBD2 (5 bases). Germline V gives CDR1 DFQATT, CDR2 SNEGSKA (reference sequence). This CDR3 region has 12 residues. V was trimmed by 3 bases and J by 5 bases, leaving 7 bases between them.

This chain links TRBV7-3 with TRBJ2-3, with a tentative D call TRBD1 (5 bases). The length of the CDR3 is 14 residues. CDR1 is SGHTA and CDR2 is FQGTGA in the germline V gene. Between the trimmed V and J ends, which lost 5 bases and 1 base, there was a span of 10 bases. CDR3 DNA: TGTGCCAGCAGCATGGGGCCGGGCACAGATACGCAGTATTTT. Translation gives CASSMGPGTDTQYF.

The table lists this clonotype with many counts. This chain connects TRBV7-9 to TRBJ2-5, with D uncertain. The CDR3 totals 16 residues. Trimming took 1 base from V and 5 from J, leaving 17 bases between them. Per germline, CDR1 SEHNR and CDR2 FQNEAQ (reference sequence). CDR3 sequence (DNA): TGTGCCAGCAGCTTAGATCTCGACATCGTAAAGGAGACCCAGTACTTC. Its protein is CASSLDLDIVKETQYF.

This chain links TRBV7-2 with TRBJ1-6; tentative D call: TRBD1 (6 bases). The CDR3 loop spans 13 amino acids. In germline, CDR1 is SGHTA, CDR2 FQGNSA. V was pared by 5 bases and J by 9 bases, with 11 bases between. CDR3 in DNA: TGTGCCAGCAGCCAGGGGTTCGTTTCACCCCTCCACTTT. This codes for CASSQGFVSPLHF.

This clonotype appeared a few times. The rearrangement joins TRBV5-1 to TRBJ1-2; no definite D call. Trimming pared 0 bases from V and 6 bases from J, leaving 18 bases between. CDR1 is SGHRS and CDR2 is YFSETQ in the germline V gene. This CDR3 region has 16 residues. The CDR3 protein is CASSLVIAEILDGYTF. Written as DNA, the CDR3 is TGCGCCAGCAGCTTGGTGATTGCAGAAATTTTAGATGGCTACACCTTC.

This clonotype was observed a few times. V and J are TRBV12-3 or TRBV12-4 and TRBJ2-3; D is possibly TRBD1 or TRBD2 (5 bases each). The CDR3 runs 14 residues. V was cut by 7 bases and J by 5 bases, with 16 bases left in between. CDR3 DNA: TGTGCCAGCAAGGGATATGGGGGAGTAGATACGCAGTATTTT. Residues: CASKGYGGVDTQYF.

This clonotype was counted between two and nine times. This chain connects TRBV7-9 to TRBJ2-1; maybe TRBD1 (6 bases). Germline values: CDR1 SEHNR, CDR2 FQNEAQ (reference sequence). This CDR3 is 15 amino acids long. Trimming removed 5 bases at V and 2 bases at J, with 13 bases between. The CDR3 is CASSQRQAAYNEQFF. The CDR3 coding sequence is TGTGCCAGCAGCCAGCGACAGGCAGCCTACAATGAGCAGTTCTTC.

This clonotype has a handful of counts. One junction end disagrees with the germline gene, perhaps due to a read error. V and J are TRBV5-1 and TRBJ2-3; D call uncertain. The CDR3 covers 14 residues. CDR1 SGHRS and CDR2 YFSETQ come from the germline V gene. For the CDR3, the DNA is TGTGCCAGCAGCTTAGGAGTGGGTGCAGATACGCAGTATTTT. It yields the protein CASSLGVGADTQYF.

This clonotype was observed a few times. V gene TRBV7-9 combines with J gene TRBJ1-1; D is undetermined. V was trimmed by 1 base and J by 3 bases, leaving 18 bases between them. The CDR3 runs to 17 residues. Germline CDR1 is SEHNR and CDR2 is FQNEAQ (reference sequence). The CDR3 sequence is CASSLGRLRTADTEAFF. The CDR3 nucleotides read TGTGCCAGCAGCTTAGGGAGGCTCAGGACGGCGGACACTGAAGCTTTCTTT.

This clonotype was observed a few times. The V gene is TRBV7-3, the J gene TRBJ2-2, with D possibly matching TRBD1 (6 bases). Germline V gene data show CDR1 as SGHTA and CDR2 as FQGTGA. V was clipped by 4 bases and J by 4 bases, with 10 bases between them. The CDR3 extends over 14 amino acids. In nucleotides, the CDR3 is TGTGCCAGCAGCTCCGGACAGACCACCGGGGAGCTGTTTTTT. It translates to CASSSGQTTGELFF.

V is TRBV7-8 and J is TRBJ2-7, with a possible D match to TRBD2 (5 bases). Germline lookup yields CDR1 SGHVS and CDR2 FQNEAQ. V gave up 3 bases and J gave up 3 bases, with 9 bases separating them. This CDR3 has 13 residues. CDR3 residues: CASSLPGFYEQYF. In DNA, the CDR3 is TGTGCCAGCAGCTTGCCGGGGTTCTACGAGCAGTACTTC.